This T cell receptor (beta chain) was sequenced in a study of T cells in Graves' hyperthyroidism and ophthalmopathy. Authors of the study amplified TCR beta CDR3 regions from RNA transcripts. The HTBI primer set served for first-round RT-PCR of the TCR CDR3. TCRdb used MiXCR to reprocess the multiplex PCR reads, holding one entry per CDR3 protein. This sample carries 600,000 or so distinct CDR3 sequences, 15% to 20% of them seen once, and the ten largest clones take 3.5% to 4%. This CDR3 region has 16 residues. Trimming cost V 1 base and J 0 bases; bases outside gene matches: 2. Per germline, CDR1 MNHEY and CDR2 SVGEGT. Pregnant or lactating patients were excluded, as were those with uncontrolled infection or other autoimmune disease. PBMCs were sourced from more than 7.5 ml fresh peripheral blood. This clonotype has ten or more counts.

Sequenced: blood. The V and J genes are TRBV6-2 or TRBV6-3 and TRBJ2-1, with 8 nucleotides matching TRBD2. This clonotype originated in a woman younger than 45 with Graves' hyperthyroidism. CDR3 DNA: TGTGCCAGCAGTTACTTAGCGGGAAGCTCCTACAATGAGCAGTTCTTC. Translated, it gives CASSYLAGSSYNEQFF.